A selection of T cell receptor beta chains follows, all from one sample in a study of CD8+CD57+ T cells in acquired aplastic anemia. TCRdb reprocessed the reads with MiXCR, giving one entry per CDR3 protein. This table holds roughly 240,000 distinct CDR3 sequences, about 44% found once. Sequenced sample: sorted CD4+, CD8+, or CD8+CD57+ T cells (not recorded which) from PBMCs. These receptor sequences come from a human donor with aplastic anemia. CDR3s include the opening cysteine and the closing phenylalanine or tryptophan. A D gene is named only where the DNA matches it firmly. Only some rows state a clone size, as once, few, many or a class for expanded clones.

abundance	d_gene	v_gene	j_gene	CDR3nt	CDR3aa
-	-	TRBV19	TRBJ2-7	TGTGCCAGTAGTATTTTCGGAGAGCAGTACTTC	CASSIFGEQYF
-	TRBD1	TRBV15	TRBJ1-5	TGTGCCACCAGCAGAACCATGTTACCGGGACAGGGCTATAGCAATCAGCCCCAGCATTTT	CATSRTMLPGQGYSNQPQHF
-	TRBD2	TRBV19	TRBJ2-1	TGTGCCAGTAGTATGGGACTAGCGGGAGCAGTTGAGCAGTTCTTC	CASSMGLAGAVEQFF
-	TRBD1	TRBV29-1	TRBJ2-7	TGCAGCGGCCTACAGGGGGCAGGCGAGCAGTACTTC	CSGLQGAGEQYF
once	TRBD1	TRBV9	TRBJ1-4	TGTGCCAGCAGCATAGGACAGGGAGGGGAAAAACTGTTTTTT	CASSIGQGGEKLFF
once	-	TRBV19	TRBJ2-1	TGTGCCAGTAAAGGGACCCCTAGCTCCTACGATGAGCAGTTCTTC	CASKGTPSSYDEQFF
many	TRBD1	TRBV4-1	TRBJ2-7	TGCGCCAGCAGCCACCCAGGGGGCCAGTACTTC	CASSHPGGQYF
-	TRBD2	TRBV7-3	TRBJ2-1	TGTGCCAACAGCTCGGGACTAGCGGCTTACAATGAGCAGTTCTTC	CANSSGLAAYNEQFF
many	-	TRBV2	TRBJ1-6	TGTGCCAGCAGTGAAGCAGGGGCGCATAATTCACCCCTCCACTTT	CASSEAGAHNSPLHF
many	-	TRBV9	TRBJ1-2	TGTGCCAGCAGCGTAAGGGAGGAGGGGGGCTACACCTTC	CASSVREEGGYTF
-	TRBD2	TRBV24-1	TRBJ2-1	TGTGCCACCAGTGATGCTAGCGGGGGGGCCATCAATGAGCAGTTCTTC	CATSDASGGAINEQFF
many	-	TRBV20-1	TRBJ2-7	TGCAGTGCAAGATCATACTACGAGCAGTACTTC	CSARSYYEQYF
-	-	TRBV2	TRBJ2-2	TGTGCCAGCAGCGGGGGGCCAGGCACCACCGGGGAGCTGTTTTTT	CASSGGPGTTGELFF
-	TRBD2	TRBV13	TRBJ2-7	TGTGCCAGCAGCTTAATAGCGGGGGGAACCTACGAGCAGTACTTC	CASSLIAGGTYEQYF
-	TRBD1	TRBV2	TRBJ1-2	TGTGCCAGCAGTGAGAGACACCCGGACAGGGGGCCGGGCGGCTACACCTTC	CASSERHPDRGPGGYTF
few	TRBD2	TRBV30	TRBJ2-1	TGTGCCTGGAGGGCTAGCGGGGGGCGCAATGAGCAGTTCTTC	CAWRASGGRNEQFF
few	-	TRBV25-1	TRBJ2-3	TGTGCCAGCAGTCCTCCCCTTGCTAGCACAGATACGCAGTATTTT	CASSPPLASTDTQYF
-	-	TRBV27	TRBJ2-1	TGTGCCAGCAGTCCGCTAAGGGGTTACAATGAGCAGTTCTTC	CASSPLRGYNEQFF
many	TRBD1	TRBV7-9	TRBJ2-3	TGTGCCAGCAGCTTAAGGGACAGGGGAGCCACAGATACGCAGTATTTT	CASSLRDRGATDTQYF
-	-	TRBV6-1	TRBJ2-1	TGTGCCAGCAGTGACCACAGACCCGAGGAGCAGTTCTTC	CASSDHRPEEQFF
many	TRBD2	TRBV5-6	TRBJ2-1	TGTGCCAGCAGCTCGGGACTAGCAAATGAGCAGTTCTTC	CASSSGLANEQFF
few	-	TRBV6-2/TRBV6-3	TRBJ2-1	TGTGCCAGCAGTTATATAAGGCTTCGAGACGATGAGCAGTTCTTC	CASSYIRLRDDEQFF
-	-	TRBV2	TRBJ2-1	TGTGCCAGCAGTGACATGGGGAAGGCCCGCAATGAGCAGTTCTTC	CASSDMGKARNEQFF
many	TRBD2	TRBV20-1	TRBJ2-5	TGCAGTGCTCCCCGGACTAGCGGGGGCCAAGAGACCCAGTACTTC	CSAPRTSGGQETQYF
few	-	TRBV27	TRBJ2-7	TGTGCCAGCAGTTTATCGCCCCCTAGCGATGAGCAGTACTTC	CASSLSPPSDEQYF
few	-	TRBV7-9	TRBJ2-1	TGTGCCAGCAGCCAAGAGTTGGGGGGGGGCCCCAATGAGCAGTTCTTC	CASSQELGGGPNEQFF
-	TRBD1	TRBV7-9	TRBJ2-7	TGTGCCAGCAGCTTCGTCGACAGGGAAAAGGCCGAGCAGTACTTC	CASSFVDREKAEQYF
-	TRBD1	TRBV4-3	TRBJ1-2	TGCGCCAGCAGCCAAGGAGTCTTCGTTGAGGCAGGGGGGTACTATGGCTACACCTTC	CASSQGVFVEAGGYYGYTF
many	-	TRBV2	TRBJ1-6	TGTGCCAGCGGGGGTTATTCACCCCTCCACTTT	CASGGYSPLHF
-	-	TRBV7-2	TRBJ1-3	TGTGCCAGCAGCTTTAACAGAGCACGAAACACCATATATTTT	CASSFNRARNTIYF
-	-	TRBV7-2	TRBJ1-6	TGTGCCAGCAGCCCAATGGGGGGTTCACCCCTCCACTTT	CASSPMGGSPLHF
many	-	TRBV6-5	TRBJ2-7	TGTGCCAGCAGTTACTCACGGGTTATCTTCCACGAGCAGTACTTC	CASSYSRVIFHEQYF
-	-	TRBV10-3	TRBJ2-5	TGTGCCATCAGTGATGGCAGGGGCCAAGAGACCCAGTACTTC	CAISDGRGQETQYF
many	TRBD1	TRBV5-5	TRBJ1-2	TGTGCCAGCAGCACACCAGGACAGGGTGTCGACTATGGCTACACCTTC	CASSTPGQGVDYGYTF
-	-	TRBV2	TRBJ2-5	TGTGCCAGTAGAAGGATCGAAGAGACCCAGTACTTC	CASRRIEETQYF
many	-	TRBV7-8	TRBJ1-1	TGTGCCAGCAGCTCCGCCGGCGGGGTTTTGACTGAAGCTTTCTTT	CASSSAGGVLTEAFF
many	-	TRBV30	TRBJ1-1	TGTGCCTGGAGTACTGTTAACGCGGCCGAAGCTTTCTTT	CAWSTVNAAEAFF
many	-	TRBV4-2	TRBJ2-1	TGTGCCAGCAGCCAAGAAGAGGGGTCCTACAATGAGCAGTTCTTC	CASSQEEGSYNEQFF
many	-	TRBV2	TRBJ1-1	TGTGCCAGCAGTGAAGTGACCCGGGGGATTGAAGCTTTCTTT	CASSEVTRGIEAFF
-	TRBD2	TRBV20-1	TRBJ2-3	TGCAGTGCTAGAAAGACTAGCGGGAGTCAAGATACGCAGTATTTT	CSARKTSGSQDTQYF
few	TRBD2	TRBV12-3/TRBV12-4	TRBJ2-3	TGTGCCAGCAGTTTATCGGGGGGGCCAGATACGCAGTATTTT	CASSLSGGPDTQYF
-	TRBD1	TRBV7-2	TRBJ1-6	TGTGCCAGCAGCGACTCCGGGACAGTGATAAATTCACCCCTCCACTTT	CASSDSGTVINSPLHF
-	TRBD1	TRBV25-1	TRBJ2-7	TGTGCCAGCAGTGATTCAGGACAGGGAAACGAGCAGTACTTC	CASSDSGQGNEQYF
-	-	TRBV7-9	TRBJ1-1	TGTGCCAGCAGCGACATCAGGGTGAACACTGAAGCTTTCTTT	CASSDIRVNTEAFF
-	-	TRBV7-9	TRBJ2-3	TGTGCCAGCCGCGCAGGGAATGAGCAGTATTTT	CASRAGNEQYF
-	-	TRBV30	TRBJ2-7	TGTGCCTGGAGTAAGACTCGGAATTCCTACGAGCAGTACTTC	CAWSKTRNSYEQYF
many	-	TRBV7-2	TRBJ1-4	TGTGCCAGCAGCAAACGACAGGACTCCACGGAAAAACTGTTTTTT	CASSKRQDSTEKLFF
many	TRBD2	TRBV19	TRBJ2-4	TGTGCCAGTAGACTAGCGGGACCTGAAAACATTCAGTACTTC	CASRLAGPENIQYF
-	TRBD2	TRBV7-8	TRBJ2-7	TGTGCCAGCAGCTACCGGCTAGCGGAGGAACCCTACGAGCAGTACTTC	CASSYRLAEEPYEQYF
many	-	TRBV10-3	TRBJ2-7	TGTGCCATCAGTGAGTCCCGGGACACATCCTACGAGCAGTACTTC	CAISESRDTSYEQYF